Presented here are 28 T cell receptor beta chains from one specimen sequenced in a study of shared clonotypes between healthy human individuals. Sequencing used immunoSEQ multiplex PCR; TCRdb keeps in-frame clones, though not all of them. The table has 450,000 to 600,000 clones, 65% to 80% seen once. Sequencing was done on a sample of PBMCs. The source is a woman in her forties in good health. Some clones in this sample may be carry-over from other donors' samples.

CDR3 nucleotides: TGCGCCAGCAGCTCCACCTCTACCCCGACCGGGGAGCTGTTTTTT. This sequence encodes CASSSTSTPTGELFF. The rearrangement links TRBV5-1 to TRBJ2-2; no firm D call. Germline V gene lookup returns CDR1 SGHRS and CDR2 YFSETQ. This CDR3 region has 15 residues. The V end was cut by 3 bases, the J end by 5 bases, with 14 bases between.

This clone appeared a single time. This chain connects TRBV29-1 to TRBJ2-3, with D perhaps TRBD1 (5 bases). The CDR3 loop spans 11 amino acids. Between the trimmed V and J ends, which lost 7 bases and 4 bases, there was a span of 9 bases. Germline V gives CDR1 SQVTM, CDR2 ANQGSEA. CDR3 bases: TGCAGCGCAGTGACAGCAGATACGCAGTATTTT. This codes for CSAVTADTQYF.

The chain has TRBV5-1 and TRBJ2-3, with no clear D. The V end lost 6 bases, the J end lost 3 bases, and 5 bases lay between the germline ends. The CDR3 spans 11 residues. Germline V CDR1 and CDR2: SGHRS, YFSETQ. CDR3 in amino acids: CASMQTDTQYF. As DNA, the CDR3 is TGCGCCAGCATGCAGACAGATACGCAGTATTTT.

This clone was observed once. J is TRBJ2-1 and V is TRBV2; 9 bases match TRBD1. Germline-derived CDR1 and CDR2 are SNHLY and FYNNEI. The V and J ends lost 7 bases and 12 bases, in that order; junction bases with no gene match: 10. The CDR3 sequence is 13 residues long. CDR3 in amino acids: CASMRTGAMVQFF. The CDR3 bases are TGTGCCAGCATGAGGACAGGGGCCATGGTGCAGTTCTTC.

A word on this clone: A clone one base away is much larger, so this may be a read error. The V call is TRBV5-4, the J call TRBJ2-3, with 12 bases that match TRBD2. Trimming removed 4 bases from V and 2 bases from J; junction bases left unmatched: 2. The CDR3 is made up of 15 amino acids. Germline V gene sequence: CDR1 SGHNT, CDR2 YYREEE (reference sequence). As DNA, the CDR3 is TGTGCCAGCAGCCGGACTAGCGGGATCACAGATACGCAGTATTTT. It is translated as CASSRTSGITDTQYF.

The genes are TRBV6-1 and TRBJ2-7; possible D gene TRBD2, 5 bases. CDR1 MNHNS and CDR2 SASEGT come from the germline V gene. There are 14 residues in the CDR3. V dropped 1 base and J dropped 6 bases, with 13 bases sitting between them. The CDR3 DNA sequence: TGTGCCAGCAGTGAAGTTGTAGCGTACGGCGAGCAGTACTTC. As protein: CASSEVVAYGEQYF.

The genes are TRBV28 and TRBJ2-7; D could derive from TRBD1 or TRBD2 (5 bases each). The CDR3 totals 14 residues. V lost 5 bases and J 2 bases, leaving 13 bases between the germline ends. Per the germline V gene, CDR1 is MDHEN and CDR2 is SYDVKM. The CDR3 loop reads CASSRGGIPYEQYF. As DNA, the CDR3 is TGTGCCAGCAGTCGGGGCGGAATTCCCTACGAGCAGTACTTC.

DNA for the CDR3: TGTGCCAGCAGCCCTCTACTAGCGGCAGATGAGCAGTTCTTC. Protein product: CASSPLLAADEQFF. This sequence joins TRBV7-9 and TRBJ2-1; 8 bases agree with TRBD2. Germline V gene data show CDR1 as SEHNR and CDR2 as FQNEAQ (reference sequence). This CDR3 comprises 14 residues. The V segment lost 5 bases and the J segment 8 bases; nucleotides outside the gene matches: 8. Using reference TRBV7-9 and TRBJ2-1 for the parts outside the CDR3, the full variable domain is DTGVSQNPRHKITKRGQNVTFRCDPISEHNRLYWYRQTLGQGPEFLTYFQNEAQLEKSRLLSDRFSAERPKGSFSTLEIQRTEQGDSAMYLCASSPLLAADEQFFGPGTRLTVL.

This clone was counted only a few times. The chain is built from TRBV29-1 and TRBJ1-1; D not resolved. Germline assignment: CDR1 SQVTM and CDR2 ANQGSEA. The CDR3 contains 12 residues. V lost 7 bases to trimming and J lost 1 base, with 10 bases between them. Written as DNA, the CDR3 is TGCAGCGCCACGGATAGGAACACTGAAGCTTTCTTT. Its translation is CSATDRNTEAFF. Variable domain in full (rest from reference TRBV29-1 and TRBJ1-1): SAVISQKPSRDICQRGTSLTIQCQVDSQVTMMFWYRQQPGQSLTLIATANQGSEATYESGFVIDKFPISRPNLTFSTLTVSNMSPEDSSIYLCSATDRNTEAFFGQGTRLTVV.

V and J are TRBV5-4 and TRBJ2-7; TRBD2 aligns across 9 bases. This CDR3 region has 17 residues. V shed 1 base, J shed 5 bases, and the junction held 13 bases outside the gene matches. The germline CDR1 and CDR2 sequences are SGHNT and YYREEE (reference sequence). The CDR3 spells CASSLPSLAGGRDEQYF. CDR3 bases: TGTGCCAGCAGCTTGCCCTCTTTGGCGGGAGGGCGGGACGAGCAGTACTTC.

V usage is TRBV18 and J usage is TRBJ2-7; D is perhaps TRBD1 (5 bases). The CDR3 has 14 amino acids. The ends were cut back, 3 bases at V and 5 bases at J, with 14 bases in the middle. CDR1 and CDR2 (germline): KGHSH, LQKENI. The CDR3 sequence is CASSPRQGTDEQYF. CDR3 coding DNA: TGTGCCAGCTCACCCAGGCAGGGTACAGACGAGCAGTACTTC.

Worth noting for this clone: At the DNA level, this CDR3 is encoded by other sequences in the same sample as well. The genes are TRBV7-6 and TRBJ2-5; no clear D gene. Between the trimmed V and J ends, which lost 3 bases and 5 bases, there was a span of 7 bases. CDR3 size: 12 residues. The V gene's germline CDR1 is SGHVS and CDR2 FNYEAQ. The CDR3 region is CASSLDGETQYF. DNA of the CDR3: TGTGCCAGCAGCTTGGACGGGGAGACCCAGTACTTC.

V is TRBV2 and J is TRBJ2-1; 7 nucleotides line up with TRBD2. This CDR3 is 15 amino acids long. Germline assignment: CDR1 SNHLY and CDR2 FYNNEI. V lost 6 bases and J lost 0; bases outside the gene matches: 5. The CDR3 sequence: CASRELASSYNEQFF. The CDR3 DNA follows: TGTGCCAGCAGGGAACTAGCGAGCTCCTACAATGAGCAGTTCTTC.

This clone has just one count. The rearrangement joins TRBV2 to TRBJ1-1, with 7 bases aligning to TRBD1. CDR1 is SNHLY, CDR2 FYNNEI, per germline. Trimming at V came to 7 bases and at J to 4 bases, leaving 6 bases not matched to a gene. This CDR3 contains 13 residues. As DNA, the CDR3 is TGTGCCAGCATAGGGGGCGGTGGCACTGAAGCTTTCTTT. Translated: CASIGGGGTEAFF.

V and J are TRBV5-1 and TRBJ1-1, with D possibly TRBD1 on 5 matching bases. Trimming cost V 6 bases and J 6 bases, with 9 bases left between them. Germline loops: CDR1 SGHRS, CDR2 YFSETQ. The CDR3 sequence is 11 residues long. CDR3 region: CASKEGSEAFF. CDR3 bases: TGCGCCAGCAAAGAGGGGTCTGAAGCTTTCTTT. The variable domain in full, with the rest retrieved from reference TRBV5-1 and TRBJ1-1, is KAGVTQTPRYLIKTRGQQVTLSCSPISGHRSVSWYQQTPGQGLQFLFEYFSETQRNKGNFPGRFSGRQFSNSRSEMNVSTLELGDSALYLCASKEGSEAFFGQGTRLTVV.

The gene calls are TRBV2 and TRBJ1-1; D is undetermined. Trimming removed 9 bases from V and 4 bases from J, with 18 bases in between. The CDR3 spans 14 residues. Germline CDR1 reads SNHLY; CDR2 reads FYNNEI. The DNA for the CDR3 is TGTGCCAGTAATCCGGAGGGCGCGGCCACTGAAGCTTTCTTT. Protein: CASNPEGAATEAFF.

J is TRBJ2-2 and V is TRBV12-5; no clear D. Trimming removed 7 bases at V and 4 bases at J, with 4 bases between. Per the germline V gene, CDR1 is LGHNT and CDR2 is FRNRAP. The CDR3 is 11 residues long. CDR3 residues: CASASTGELFF. CDR3 sequence (DNA): TGTGCTAGTGCCTCCACCGGGGAGCTGTTTTTT. The full variable domain, rest sourced from reference TRBV12-5 and TRBJ2-2, is DARVTQTPRHKVTEMGQEVTMRCQPILGHNTVFWYRQTMMQGLELLAYFRNRAPLDDSGMPKDRFSAEMPDATLATLKIQPSEPRDSAVYFCASASTGELFFGEGSRLTVL.

The chain joins TRBV29-1 to TRBJ1-5, with 7 bases aligning to TRBD1. CDR1 and CDR2 from the germline V gene are SQVTM and ANQGSEA. The J segment lost 6 bases and the V segment lost 4 bases, leaving 6 bases of the junction unmatched. The CDR3 contains 13 residues. CDR3 sequence (DNA): TGCAGCGTTGTTGACAGGGTGAGTCAGCCCCAGCATTTT. Translated, it gives CSVVDRVSQPQHF.

Comments on this clone: A much more abundant neighbour one base away suggests this may be a read error. V and J are TRBV25-1 and TRBJ2-1; D is unclear. The CDR3 has 11 amino acids. Germline CDR1 and CDR2: MGHDK and SYGVNS. CDR3 sequence reads: CAISALLEQFF. CDR3 sequence (DNA): TGTGCCATCAGTGCACTTCTCGAGCAGTTCTTC.

The rearrangement links TRBV19 to TRBJ1-1; a possible D gene is TRBD1 (5 bases). This CDR3 has 15 amino acids. The germline gives CDR1 LNHDA, CDR2 SQIVND (reference sequence). V was pared by 5 bases and J by 6 bases, with 19 bases between. The CDR3 bases are TGTGCCAGTAGTTGGGGTCTTGGGGCTCTCGCTGAAGCTTTCTTT. Translation gives CASSWGLGALAEAFF.

V is TRBV7-3 and J is TRBJ2-1, with 7 bases fitting TRBD2. CDR3 length: 13 residues. V shed 5 bases and J 10 bases; nucleotides not matched to a gene: 8. The germline gives CDR1 SGHTA, CDR2 FQGTGA. CDR3 coding DNA: TGTGCCAGCAGCGCCCAGACTAGCAGGGAGCAGTTCTTC. The encoded protein is CASSAQTSREQFF.

The V and J genes are TRBV7-8 and TRBJ2-2; 11 bases fit TRBD2. With 1 base clipped from V and 6 bases from J, the junction kept 10 bases outside the gene matches. There are 18 residues in the CDR3. The germline gives CDR1 SGHVS, CDR2 FQNEAQ. The CDR3 loop reads CASSLEVTSGTRAGELFF. Here the CDR3 DNA reads TGTGCCAGCAGCTTAGAAGTGACTAGCGGGACGCGGGCCGGGGAGCTGTTTTTT.

This chain joins TRBV27 and TRBJ1-1, with D possibly being TRBD1 (5 bases). Germline V CDR1 and CDR2: MNHEY, SMNVEV (reference sequence). The CDR3 consists of 13 residues. The germline V and J ends were trimmed by 6 bases and 1 base, with 9 bases remaining between them. The CDR3 DNA sequence: TGTGCCAGCAGCGAAGGGACGAACACTGAAGCTTTCTTT. Translating it yields CASSEGTNTEAFF.

This chain connects TRBV23-1 to TRBJ2-1; perhaps TRBD1 as D (6 bases). TRBV23-1 is an ORF for which the function is uncertain. The V end lost 5 bases, the J end lost 7 bases, and 9 bases lay between the germline ends. The length of the CDR3 is 12 residues. CDR3 sequence (DNA): TGCGCCAGCAGTAACAGGGCGAATGAGCAGTTCTTC. This codes for CASSNRANEQFF.

This clone was seen a handful of times. The V gene is TRBV11-2, the J gene TRBJ2-7; possible D gene TRBD2, 5 bases. Looked up from germline, CDR1 is SGHAT and CDR2 is FQNNGV. The CDR3 spans 13 residues. The germline V and J ends were trimmed by 3 bases and 2 bases, with 8 bases remaining between them. CDR3 protein: CASSLRDTYEQYF. DNA for the CDR3: TGTGCCAGCAGCTTGAGGGATACCTACGAGCAGTACTTC.

The rearrangement links TRBV2 to TRBJ2-2; TRBD2 matches 9 bases. The CDR3 covers 15 residues. In germline, CDR1 is SNHLY, CDR2 FYNNEI. V shed 4 bases, J shed 5 bases, and the junction held 5 bases outside the gene matches. CDR3 bases: TGTGCCAGCAGTGTCATTAGCGGGAGAACCGGGGAGCTGTTTTTT. The encoded protein is CASSVISGRTGELFF.

A single count supports this clone. The chain uses TRBV7-3 and TRBJ2-1, with 11 nucleotides matching TRBD2. The V gene end was trimmed by 5 bases and the J gene end by 4 bases; junction bases not matched to a gene: 4. CDR3 length: 15 amino acids. The germline gives CDR1 SGHTA, CDR2 FQGTGA. CDR3 DNA sequence: TGTGCCAGCAGCCCTGGGACTAGCGGATACAATGAGCAGTTCTTC. It encodes CASSPGTSGYNEQFF.

The rearrangement joins TRBV28 to TRBJ2-7, with 9 bases lining up with TRBD1. The germline CDR1 and CDR2 sequences are MDHEN and SYDVKM. This CDR3 spans 14 amino acids. V trimming: 2 bases; J trimming: 5 bases; junction bases outside the gene matches: 4. The chain's CDR3 is CASSLPGQGHEQYF. CDR3 bases: TGTGCCAGCAGTTTACCGGGACAGGGTCACGAGCAGTACTTC.